This TCR beta chain appears in the sequencing data of a study of CD8 T cells in ankylosing spondylitis. The V gene's germline CDR1 is MNHNS and CDR2 SASEGT. V was pared by 11 bases and J by 3 bases, with 16 bases between. There are 13 residues in the CDR3. Study-level results: Earlier authors reported some of these motif variants in reactive arthritis synovial fluid and blood. Relatively rare in peripheral blood, disease-linked clones were also CD8+. Clones tied to disease were said to be significantly enriched in matched ankylosing spondylitis synovial fluid. Apparently characteristic of ankylosing spondylitis blood was a TCR beta motif (roughly eight highly homologous variants).

This clonotype was recorded many times. Its antigen is unknown. By quantitative 5'-RACE with molecular barcodes, the TCR beta libraries were made. A single record per CDR3 protein comes from TCRdb applying MiXCR to the 5' RACE reads. The sample yields 450,000 to 550,000 distinct CDR3 sequences, 5.3% seen once. This sequence joins TRBV6-1 and TRBJ1-1; no definite D call. This clonotype was obtained from a male donor with ankylosing spondylitis. What was sequenced was blood, either unsorted or a sorted T cell fraction (not recorded which). CDR3 sequence reads: CAEERTRDTEAFF. The CDR3 nucleotides are TGTGCCGAGGAGAGAACGAGGGACACTGAAGCTTTCTTT.